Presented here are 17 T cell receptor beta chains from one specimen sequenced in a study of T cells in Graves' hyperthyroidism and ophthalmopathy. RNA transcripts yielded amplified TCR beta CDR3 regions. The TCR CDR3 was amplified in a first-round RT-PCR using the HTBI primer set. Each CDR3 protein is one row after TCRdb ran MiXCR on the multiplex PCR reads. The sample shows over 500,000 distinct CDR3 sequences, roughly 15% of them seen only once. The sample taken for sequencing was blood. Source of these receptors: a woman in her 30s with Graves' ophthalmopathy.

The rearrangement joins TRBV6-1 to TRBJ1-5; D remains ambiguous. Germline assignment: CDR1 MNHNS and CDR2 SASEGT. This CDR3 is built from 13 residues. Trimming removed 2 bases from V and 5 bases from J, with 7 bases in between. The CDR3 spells CASSEMWHQPQHF. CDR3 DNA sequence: TGTGCCAGCAGTGAAATGTGGCATCAGCCCCAGCATTTT.

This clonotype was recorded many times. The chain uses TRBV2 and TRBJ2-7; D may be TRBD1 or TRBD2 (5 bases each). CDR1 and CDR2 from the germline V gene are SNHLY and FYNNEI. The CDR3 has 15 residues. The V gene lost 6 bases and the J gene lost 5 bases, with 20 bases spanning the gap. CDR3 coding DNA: TGTGCCAGCAGGGGGCGGGCAGGCCCGATCGACGAGCAGTACTTC. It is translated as CASRGRAGPIDEQYF.

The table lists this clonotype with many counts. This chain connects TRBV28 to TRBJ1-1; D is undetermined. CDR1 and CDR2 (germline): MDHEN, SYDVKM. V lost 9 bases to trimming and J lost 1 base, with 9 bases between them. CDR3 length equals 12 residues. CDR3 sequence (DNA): TGTGCCAGTCGGTTGGAGAACACTGAAGCTTTCTTT. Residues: CASRLENTEAFF.

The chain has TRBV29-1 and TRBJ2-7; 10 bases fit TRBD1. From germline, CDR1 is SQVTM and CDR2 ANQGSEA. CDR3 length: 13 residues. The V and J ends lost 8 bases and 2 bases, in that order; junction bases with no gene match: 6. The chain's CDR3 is CSFGQGGAYEQYF. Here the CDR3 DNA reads TGCAGCTTTGGACAGGGGGGAGCCTACGAGCAGTACTTC.

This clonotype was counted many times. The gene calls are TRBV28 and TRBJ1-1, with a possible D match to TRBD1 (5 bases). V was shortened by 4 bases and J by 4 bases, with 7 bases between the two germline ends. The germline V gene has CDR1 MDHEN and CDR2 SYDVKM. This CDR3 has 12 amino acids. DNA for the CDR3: TGTGCCAGCAGTTCAGGGCGCACTGAAGCTTTCTTT. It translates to CASSSGRTEAFF.

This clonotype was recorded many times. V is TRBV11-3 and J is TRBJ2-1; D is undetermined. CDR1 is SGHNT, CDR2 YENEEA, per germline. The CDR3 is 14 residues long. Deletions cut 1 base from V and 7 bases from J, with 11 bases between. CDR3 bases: TGTGCCAGCAGCTTAGGGCCGGTCTCGAATGAGCAGTTCTTC. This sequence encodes CASSLGPVSNEQFF.

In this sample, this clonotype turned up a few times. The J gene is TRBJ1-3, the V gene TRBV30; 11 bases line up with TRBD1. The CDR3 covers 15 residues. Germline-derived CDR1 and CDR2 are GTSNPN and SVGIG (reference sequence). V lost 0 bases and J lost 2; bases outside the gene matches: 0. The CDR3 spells CAWSVDRGPGNTIYF. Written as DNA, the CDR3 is TGTGCCTGGAGTGTGGACAGGGGGCCTGGAAACACCATATATTTT.

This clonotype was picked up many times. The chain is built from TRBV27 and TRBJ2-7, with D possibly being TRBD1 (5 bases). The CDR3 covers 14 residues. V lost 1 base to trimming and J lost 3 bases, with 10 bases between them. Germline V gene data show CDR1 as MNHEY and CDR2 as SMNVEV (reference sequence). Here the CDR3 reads CASSLWAGNYEQYF. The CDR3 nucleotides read TGTGCCAGCAGTTTATGGGCAGGGAACTACGAGCAGTACTTC.

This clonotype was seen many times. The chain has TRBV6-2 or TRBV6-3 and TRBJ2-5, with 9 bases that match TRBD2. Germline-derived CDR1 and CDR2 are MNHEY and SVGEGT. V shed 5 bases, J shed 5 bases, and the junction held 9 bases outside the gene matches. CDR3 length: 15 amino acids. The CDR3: CASSQPLAGEETQYF. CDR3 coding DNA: TGTGCCAGCAGTCAACCGTTAGCGGGAGAGGAGACCCAGTACTTC.

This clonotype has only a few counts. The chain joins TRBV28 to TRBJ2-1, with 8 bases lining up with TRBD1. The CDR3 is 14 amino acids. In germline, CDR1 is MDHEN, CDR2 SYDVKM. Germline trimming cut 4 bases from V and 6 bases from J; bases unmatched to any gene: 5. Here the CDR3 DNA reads TGTGCCAGCAGTTCGACAGGGGAGTTCAATGAGCAGTTCTTC. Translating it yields CASSSTGEFNEQFF.

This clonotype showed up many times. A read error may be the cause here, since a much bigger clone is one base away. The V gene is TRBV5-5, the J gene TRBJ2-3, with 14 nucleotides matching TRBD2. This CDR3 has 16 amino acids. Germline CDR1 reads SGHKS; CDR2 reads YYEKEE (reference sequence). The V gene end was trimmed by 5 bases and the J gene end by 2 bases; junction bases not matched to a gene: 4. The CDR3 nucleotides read TGTGCCAGCAGTCGACTAGCGGGAGGGATCACAGATACGCAGTATTTT. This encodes CASSRLAGGITDTQYF.

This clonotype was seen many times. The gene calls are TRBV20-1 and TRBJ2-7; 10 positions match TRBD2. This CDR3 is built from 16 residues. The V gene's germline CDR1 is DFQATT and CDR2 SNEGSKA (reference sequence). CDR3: CSEIGGLAGDPWEQYF. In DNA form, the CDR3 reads TGCAGCGAAATAGGAGGGCTAGCGGGAGACCCTTGGGAGCAGTACTTC.

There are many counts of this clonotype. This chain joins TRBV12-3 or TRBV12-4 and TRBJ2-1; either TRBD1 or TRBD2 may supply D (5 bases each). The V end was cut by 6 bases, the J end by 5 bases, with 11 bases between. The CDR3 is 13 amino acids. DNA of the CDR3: TGTGCCAGCAGCCTACGAGGGGACAATGAGCAGTTCTTC. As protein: CASSLRGDNEQFF.

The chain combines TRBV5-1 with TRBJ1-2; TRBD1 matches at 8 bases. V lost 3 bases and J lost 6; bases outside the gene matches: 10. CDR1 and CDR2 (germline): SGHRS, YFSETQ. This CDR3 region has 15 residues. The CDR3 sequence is CASSSSRQGPHGYTF. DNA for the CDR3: TGCGCCAGCAGCTCGAGTAGACAGGGGCCGCATGGCTACACCTTC. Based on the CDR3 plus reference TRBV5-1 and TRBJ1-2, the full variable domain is KAGVTQTPRYLIKTRGQQVTLSCSPISGHRSVSWYQQTPGQGLQFLFEYFSETQRNKGNFPGRFSGRQFSNSRSEMNVSTLELGDSALYLCASSSSRQGPHGYTFGSGTRLTVV.

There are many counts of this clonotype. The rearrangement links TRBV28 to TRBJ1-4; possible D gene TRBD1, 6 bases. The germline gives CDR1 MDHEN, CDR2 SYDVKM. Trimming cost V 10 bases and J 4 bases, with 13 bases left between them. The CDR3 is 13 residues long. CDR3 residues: CAILDRNNEKLFF. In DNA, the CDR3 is TGTGCCATCCTGGACAGAAATAATGAAAAACTGTTTTTT.

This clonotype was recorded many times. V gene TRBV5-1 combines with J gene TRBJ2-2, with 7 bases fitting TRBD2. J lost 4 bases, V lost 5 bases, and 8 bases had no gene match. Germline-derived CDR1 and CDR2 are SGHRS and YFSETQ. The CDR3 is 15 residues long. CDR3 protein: CASRFGLVVTGELFF. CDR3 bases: TGCGCCAGCAGGTTCGGACTAGTGGTCACCGGGGAGCTGTTTTTT. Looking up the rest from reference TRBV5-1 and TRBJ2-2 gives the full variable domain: KAGVTQTPRYLIKTRGQQVTLSCSPISGHRSVSWYQQTPGQGLQFLFEYFSETQRNKGNFPGRFSGRQFSNSRSEMNVSTLELGDSALYLCASRFGLVVTGELFFGEGSRLTVL.

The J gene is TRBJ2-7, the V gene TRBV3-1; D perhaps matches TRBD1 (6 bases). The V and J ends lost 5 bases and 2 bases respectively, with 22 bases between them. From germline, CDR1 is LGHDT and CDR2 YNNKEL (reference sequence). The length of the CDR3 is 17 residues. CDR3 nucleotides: TGTGCCAGCAGCTTTGGGGGCGATAAAACTGAGCCCTACGAGCAGTACTTC. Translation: CASSFGGDKTEPYEQYF.